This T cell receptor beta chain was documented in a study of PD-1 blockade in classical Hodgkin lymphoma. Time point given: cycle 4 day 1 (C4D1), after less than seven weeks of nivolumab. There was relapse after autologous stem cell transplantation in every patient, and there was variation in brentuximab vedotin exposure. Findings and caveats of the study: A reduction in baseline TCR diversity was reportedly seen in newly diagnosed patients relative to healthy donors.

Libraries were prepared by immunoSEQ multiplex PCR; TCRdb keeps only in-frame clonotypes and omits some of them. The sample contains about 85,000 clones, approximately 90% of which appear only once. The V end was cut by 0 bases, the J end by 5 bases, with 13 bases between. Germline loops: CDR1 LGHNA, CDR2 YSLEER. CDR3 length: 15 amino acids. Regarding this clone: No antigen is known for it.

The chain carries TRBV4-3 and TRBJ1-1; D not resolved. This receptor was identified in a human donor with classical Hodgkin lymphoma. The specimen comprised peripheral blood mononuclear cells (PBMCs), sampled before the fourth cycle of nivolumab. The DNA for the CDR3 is TGCGCCAGCAGCCAAGATACGGCCGTGGAAACTGAAGCTTTCTTT. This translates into CASSQDTAVETEAFF.